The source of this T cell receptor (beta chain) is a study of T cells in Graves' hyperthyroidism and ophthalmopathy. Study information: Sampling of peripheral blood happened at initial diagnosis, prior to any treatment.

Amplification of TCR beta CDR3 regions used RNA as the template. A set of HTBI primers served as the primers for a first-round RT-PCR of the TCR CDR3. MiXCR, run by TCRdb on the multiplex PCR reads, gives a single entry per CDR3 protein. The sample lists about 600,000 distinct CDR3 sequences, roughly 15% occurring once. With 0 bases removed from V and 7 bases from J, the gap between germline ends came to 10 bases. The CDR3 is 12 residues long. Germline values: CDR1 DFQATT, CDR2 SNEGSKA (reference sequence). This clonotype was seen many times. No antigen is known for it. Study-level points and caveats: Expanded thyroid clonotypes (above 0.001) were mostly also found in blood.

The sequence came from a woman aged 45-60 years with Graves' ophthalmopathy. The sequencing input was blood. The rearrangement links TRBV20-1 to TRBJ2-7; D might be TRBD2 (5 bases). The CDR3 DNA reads TGCAGTGCTAGAGATCGAACGGGGGAGCAGTACTTC. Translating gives CSARDRTGEQYF.